These T cell receptor beta chains were read from a single sample in a study of shared clonotypes between healthy human individuals. Sequenced by immunoSEQ multiplex PCR; TCRdb stores in-frame clones only, minus some. The top ten hold 0.25% to 0.35% of the sample, which has hundreds of thousands of clones, 98% seen once. Sequencing was done on a sample of naive CD8+ T cells sorted from blood. All receptors derive from a man aged 30-40 years in good health. The CDR3 runs from the conserved cysteine through the conserved F or W. Each record gives: J gene, V gene, clone size, D gene, CDR3 DNA, CDR3 protein. A D gene is named only where the DNA matches it firmly. Some rows mark clone size as missing; the rest say once, few, many or name a class of expanded clone.

>TRBJ2-7|TRBV7-9|-|-
TGTGCCAGCAGCTCGCCTCACCGTGGGAGCGAGCAGTACTTC
CASSSPHRGSEQYF
>TRBJ1-5|TRBV7-2|-|-
TGTGCCAGCAGCCGGACGGATAATCAGCCCCAGCATTTT
CASSRTDNQPQHF
>TRBJ2-3|TRBV14|once|-
TGTGCCAGCAGCCCGACTAGTCTCGGCACAGATACGCAGTATTTT
CASSPTSLGTDTQYF
>TRBJ2-1|TRBV6-5|-|TRBD1
TGTGCCAGCAGTTACATGGACAGGTCCTACAATGAGCAGTTCTTC
CASSYMDRSYNEQFF
>TRBJ1-1|TRBV4-1|-|TRBD1
TGCGCCAGCAGCCACAGGGGGCGCGACACTGAAGCTTTCTTT
CASSHRGRDTEAFF
>TRBJ2-1|TRBV5-1|-|TRBD2
TGCGCCAGCAGCTTGACCGCTAGCGGAAATGAGCAGTTCTTC
CASSLTASGNEQFF
>TRBJ2-5|TRBV18|-|TRBD2
TGTGCCAGCTCACCGGTCCCACGGGAGGACCAAGAGACCCAGTACTTC
CASSPVPREDQETQYF
>TRBJ2-2|TRBV4-3|-|-
TGCGCCAGCAGCCAAGATCGATGGTCCAGGGCAACCGGGGAGCTGTTTTTT
CASSQDRWSRATGELFF
>TRBJ2-1|TRBV9|-|TRBD2
TGTGCCAGCAGCTATAGCCCCGCCGGGACTAGCCCTGGGAGTGAGCAGTTCTTC
CASSYSPAGTSPGSEQFF
>TRBJ1-2|TRBV10-2|-|TRBD1
TGCGCCAGCAGGGGAATGGGACAGGGTGGTCGCAACTATGGCTACACCTTC
CASRGMGQGGRNYGYTF
>TRBJ2-1|TRBV7-9|once|-
TGTGCCAGCAGCATTAGCTCCTACAATGAGCAGTTCTTC
CASSISSYNEQFF
>TRBJ2-3|TRBV28|-|-
TGTGCCAGCGGGGAGAGCACAGATACGCAGTATTTT
CASGESTDTQYF